This TCR beta chain was captured by sequencing in a study of human versus mouse CDR3 diversity and MHC coevolution. Study findings and constraints: Human T cells were selected on more than five MHC II alleles.

Of note for this clone: Its antigen is not identified. The junction and the germline gene differ at one end; a read error may be behind it.

The germline gives CDR1 ENHRY, CDR2 SYGVKD. The CDR3 contains 13 residues. Naive CD4 T cells were sorted as CD45RO-negative, CD62L-positive. Profiling relied on immunoSEQ multiplex PCR, and the TCRdb table lists in-frame clones only, not all of them. The data show some 82,000 clones, around 95% seen once. The sequenced sample consisted of naive CD4+ T cells from blood. The subset: CD45RO-negative CD62L-positive naive CD4 T cells. The chain uses TRBV10-3 and TRBJ2-3; 8 nucleotides line up with TRBD1. This TCR was recovered from a person between 25 and 75 years old in good health. Here the CDR3 DNA reads TGCGCGGTTAAAGGACAGGGAGGTAATACGCAGTATTTT. It specifies CAVKGQGGNTQYF.